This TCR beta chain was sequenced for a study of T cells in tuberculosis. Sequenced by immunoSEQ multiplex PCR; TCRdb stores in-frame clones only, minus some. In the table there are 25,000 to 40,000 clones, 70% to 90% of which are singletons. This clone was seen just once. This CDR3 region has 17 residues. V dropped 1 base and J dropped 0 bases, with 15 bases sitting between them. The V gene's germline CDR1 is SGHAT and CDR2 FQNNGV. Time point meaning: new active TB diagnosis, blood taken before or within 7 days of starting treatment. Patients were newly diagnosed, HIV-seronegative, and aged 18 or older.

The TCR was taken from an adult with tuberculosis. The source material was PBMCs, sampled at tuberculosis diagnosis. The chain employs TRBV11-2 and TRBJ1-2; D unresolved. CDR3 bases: TGTGCCAGCAGCTTAGCCCACCTTCAGAAGACTAACTATGGCTACACCTTC. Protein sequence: CASSLAHLQKTNYGYTF.